This T cell receptor (beta chain) is from a study of cytomegalovirus exposure and HLA in healthy donors. As for the study in general: Among around 180 million T cells, an earlier analysis found 117 million unique TCR beta sequences.

Notes on this clone: Antigen specificity is unknown.

Looked up from germline, CDR1 is SGHDN and CDR2 is FVKESK. The CDR3 is 15 amino acids. V lost 7 bases, J lost 9 bases, and 13 bases stayed unmatched. The PCR contained 60 Vbeta and 13 Jbeta primers. Assay used: immunoSEQ multiplex PCR; TCRdb lists only in-frame clones, some missing. The table includes tens of thousands of clones, around 73% detected once. Findings and caveats of the study: A later analysis by the authors found several of the most significant clusters apparently linked to common viral pathogens.

The specimen sequenced was PBMCs. This clonotype originated in a middle-aged man in good health and CMV-seronegative. The chain combines TRBV14 with TRBJ2-1; TRBD1 aligns across 9 bases. The CDR3 region has the DNA TGTGCCAGCAACACCCGGGACAGGGAGAGCGGTGAGCAGTTCTTC. This encodes CASNTRDRESGEQFF.